The 26 T cell receptor beta chains presented below share a single source sample, sequenced in a study of vaccination effects on CD4 cells after COVID-19. Sequencing was performed with immunoSEQ multiplex PCR; in TCRdb, only in-frame clones are kept and a portion is missing. The sample has 50,000 to 75,000 clones; about 74% are singletons. Scientists isolated CD4+ T cells after a roughly 9-day culture period ended. For these receptors, no antigen is known. Sequences were derived from CD4+ T cells from PBMCs cultured without peptide, sampled before COVID-19 vaccination. These receptors all stem from a human donor who received a COVID-19 vaccine.

This clone was counted a few times. V usage is TRBV6-2 or TRBV6-3 and J usage is TRBJ2-3; 16 bases match TRBD2. CDR1 is MNHEY and CDR2 is SVGEGT in the germline V gene. J was trimmed by 4 bases and V by 4 bases; bases with no gene match: 5. The length of the CDR3 is 17 residues. The CDR3 nucleotides read TGTGCCAGCAGTTTGGGACTAGCGGGGGGGCTTGCAGATACGCAGTATTTT. Its translation: CASSLGLAGGLADTQYF.

This clone was seen more than once but under ten times. The V call is TRBV10-3, the J call TRBJ1-1; no clear D gene. CDR1 is ENHRY and CDR2 is SYGVKD in the germline V gene. Trimming pared 4 bases from V and 1 base from J, leaving 4 bases between. The CDR3 spans 12 residues. This chain's CDR3 is CAISGQNTEAFF. In DNA, the CDR3 is TGTGCCATCAGTGGACAGAACACTGAAGCTTTCTTT.

The V call is TRBV19, the J call TRBJ2-1; D is unresolved. Germline values: CDR1 LNHDA, CDR2 SQIVND (reference sequence). The length of the CDR3 is 13 residues. V was shortened by 1 base and J by 12 bases, with 13 bases between the two germline ends. CDR3 in amino acids: CASSIVGPGWQFF. The DNA for the CDR3 is TGTGCCAGTAGTATAGTGGGTCCGGGTTGGCAGTTCTTC.

The chain links TRBV6-2 or TRBV6-3 to TRBJ2-7, with 11 nucleotides matching TRBD1. V shed 5 bases, J shed 4 bases, and the junction held 7 bases outside the gene matches. This CDR3 contains 15 residues. The germline V gene has CDR1 MNHEY and CDR2 SVGEGT. In DNA, the CDR3 is TGTGCCAGCAGTCAAATGGACAGGGGGCTTTACGAGCAGTACGTC. This translates into CASSQMDRGLYEQYV.

The CDR3 region has the DNA TGTGCCAGCAGCCTTAACGCGGGGGGCAGCTACGAGCAGTACGTC. Translated, it gives CASSLNAGGSYEQYV. The chain combines TRBV7-8 with TRBJ2-7; 8 nucleotides match TRBD2. CDR3 size: 15 residues. V dropped 5 bases and J dropped 3; count of bases not matched to a gene: 9. Germline lookup yields CDR1 SGHVS and CDR2 FQNEAQ.

This chain connects TRBV27 to TRBJ1-6, with D uncertain. The CDR3 spans 13 residues. The V gene lost 6 bases and the J gene lost 5 bases, with 8 bases spanning the gap. Germline V gene data show CDR1 as MNHEY and CDR2 as SMNVEV (reference sequence). In DNA, the CDR3 is TGTGCCAGCAGCGTGACACATAATTCACCCCTCCACTTT. This translates into CASSVTHNSPLHF.

The chain links TRBV5-1 to TRBJ2-5; 7 bases are shared with TRBD2. There are 15 residues in the CDR3. Looked up from germline, CDR1 is SGHRS and CDR2 is YFSETQ. J lost 0 bases, V lost 3 bases, and 5 bases had no gene match. The CDR3 sequence is CASSWYGTNQETQYF. The CDR3 bases are TGCGCCAGCAGCTGGTATGGGACTAACCAAGAGACCCAGTACTTC.

The J gene is TRBJ1-1, the V gene TRBV5-1; no definite D call. Trimming cost V 0 bases and J 1 base, with 10 bases left between them. CDR1 is SGHRS and CDR2 is YFSETQ in the germline V gene. The CDR3 runs to 15 residues. In DNA, the CDR3 is TGCGCCAGCAGCTTGGACGGGTCCCCGAACACTGAAGCTTTCTTT. As protein: CASSLDGSPNTEAFF. Filled out from reference TRBV5-1 and TRBJ1-1, the complete variable domain reads KAGVTQTPRYLIKTRGQQVTLSCSPISGHRSVSWYQQTPGQGLQFLFEYFSETQRNKGNFPGRFSGRQFSNSRSEMNVSTLELGDSALYLCASSLDGSPNTEAFFGQGTRLTVV.

The chain has TRBV5-1 and TRBJ1-6, with 8 bases fitting TRBD1. V was pared by 4 bases and J by 5 bases, with 2 bases of the junction left unmatched. CDR3 length equals 14 residues. Per germline, CDR1 SGHRS and CDR2 YFSETQ. CDR3 protein: CASSGQGNNSPLHF. The CDR3 region has the DNA TGCGCCAGCAGCGGACAGGGAAATAATTCACCCCTCCACTTT.

The rearrangement joins TRBV7-3 to TRBJ2-6, with a possible D match to TRBD1 (5 bases). V shed 4 bases and J shed 0 bases, with 13 bases lying between them. The V gene's germline CDR1 is SGHTA and CDR2 FQGTGA. The CDR3 extends over 17 amino acids. The DNA for the CDR3 is TGTGCCAGCAGCTCGAGAGGACAATCCTCTGGGGCCAACGTCCTGACTTTC. It translates to CASSSRGQSSGANVLTF.

This sequence joins TRBV7-8 and TRBJ2-7, with D unclear. V dropped 1 base and J dropped 4 bases, with 8 bases sitting between them. CDR3 length: 13 residues. Germline loops: CDR1 SGHVS, CDR2 FQNEAQ. The CDR3 bases are TGTGCCAGCAGCTTAGAAGCCAGATACGAGCAGTACGTC. It specifies CASSLEARYEQYV.

The V and J genes are TRBV7-2 and TRBJ2-5, with D perhaps being TRBD1 or TRBD2 (5 bases each). This CDR3 has 15 residues. V was trimmed by 2 bases and J by 5 bases, leaving 15 bases between them. Germline assignment: CDR1 SGHTA and CDR2 FQGNSA. This CDR3 is CASSLRPLEGETQYF. The CDR3 DNA follows: TGTGCCAGCAGCTTACGGCCTTTAGAGGGGGAGACCCAGTACTTC.

This chain connects TRBV7-2 to TRBJ1-5; 8 bases map to TRBD1. The CDR3 is 15 residues long. Trimming took 1 base from V and 6 from J; bases not matched to a gene: 5. Germline values: CDR1 SGHTA, CDR2 FQGNSA. CDR3 amino acids: CASSLVTGGRQPQHF. The CDR3 nucleotides are TGTGCCAGCAGCTTAGTAACAGGGGGGCGTCAGCCCCAGCATTTT.

The rearrangement joins TRBV5-4 to TRBJ2-5; 10 bases fit TRBD1. The CDR3 is 16 amino acids. In germline, CDR1 is SGHNT, CDR2 YYREEE (reference sequence). V dropped 4 bases and J dropped 4; count of bases not matched to a gene: 10. In DNA, the CDR3 is TGTGCCAGCAGCCCACCGACAGGGGGCTCGGGAGAGACCCAGTACTTC. The encoded protein is CASSPPTGGSGETQYF.

The chain combines TRBV19 with TRBJ1-3; D uncertain. The CDR3 spans 11 residues. Germline-derived CDR1 and CDR2 are LNHDA and SQIVND (reference sequence). With 5 bases removed from V and 8 bases from J, the gap between germline ends came to 7 bases. The CDR3 DNA sequence: TGTGCCAGTAGTCAAAGGGACACCATATATTTT. It translates to CASSQRDTIYF. Full variable domain (rest looked up from reference TRBV19 and TRBJ1-3): DGGITQSPKYLFRKEGQNVTLSCEQNLNHDAMYWYRQDPGQGLRLIYYSQIVNDFQKGDIAEGYSVSREKKESFPLTVTSAQKNPTAFYLCASSQRDTIYFGEGSWLTVV.

This chain uses TRBV5-1 with TRBJ1-6; D is perhaps TRBD1 (6 bases). Germline CDR1 SGHRS, CDR2 YFSETQ. CDR3 size: 16 residues. Trimming pared 0 bases from V and 9 bases from J, leaving 16 bases between. CDR3 sequence reads: CASSLAIAGDGSPLHF. CDR3 coding DNA: TGCGCCAGCAGCTTGGCCATTGCAGGGGATGGTTCACCCCTCCACTTT.

This rearrangement joins TRBV7-3 to TRBJ2-7; TRBD1 might be the D (7 bases). Germline V CDR1 and CDR2: SGHTA, FQGTGA. The V end lost 10 bases, the J end lost 2 bases, and 18 bases lay between the germline ends. This CDR3 comprises 14 residues. The CDR3 DNA reads as TGTGCCACCCTCCCAGGGGGGCCTCCCTACGAGCAGTACGTC. Translation: CATLPGGPPYEQYV.

This clone was observed a handful of times. This chain connects TRBV7-3 to TRBJ2-5; D is possibly TRBD1 or TRBD2 (5 bases each). The ends were cut back, 2 bases at V and 5 bases at J, with 9 bases in the middle. Looked up from germline, CDR1 is SGHTA and CDR2 is FQGTGA. The CDR3 has 13 amino acids. CDR3 loop: CASSLHWGETQYF. DNA for the CDR3: TGTGCCAGCAGCTTACACTGGGGGGAGACCCAGTACTTC.

The chain is built from TRBV7-3 and TRBJ1-1; tentative D call: TRBD1 (5 bases). There are 15 residues in the CDR3. Per germline, CDR1 SGHTA and CDR2 FQGTGA. The V gene lost 1 base and the J gene lost 0 bases, with 9 bases spanning the gap. CDR3 DNA sequence: TGTGCCAGCAGCTTAAGGAGGGGATTGAACACTGAAGCTTTCTTT. Translation: CASSLRRGLNTEAFF.

This clone appeared once. This chain connects TRBV2 to TRBJ1-4; no clear D. Germline V gene sequence: CDR1 SNHLY, CDR2 FYNNEI. The CDR3 consists of 15 residues. The V end was cut by 0 bases, the J end by 3 bases, with 8 bases between. The chain's CDR3 is CASSEASSSNEKLFF. The DNA for the CDR3 is TGTGCCAGCAGTGAAGCGTCCAGCTCTAATGAAAAACTGTTTTTT.

This clone occurred once. This chain uses TRBV5-1 with TRBJ2-2; 10 nucleotides line up with TRBD1. Unmatched junction bases numbered 5, after V lost 4 bases and J lost 5 bases. Germline CDR1 is SGHRS and CDR2 is YFSETQ. The CDR3 length is 15 residues. CDR3 DNA: TGCGCCAGCAGCCCCGGGACAGGGGTAACCGGGGAGCTGTTTTTT. The encoded protein is CASSPGTGVTGELFF.

This rearrangement joins TRBV7-9 to TRBJ2-3; tentatively, D is TRBD2 (5 bases). The CDR3 is 15 amino acids. V was shortened by 3 bases and J by 2 bases, with 12 bases between the two germline ends. The germline V gene encodes CDR1 SEHNR and CDR2 FQNEAQ (reference sequence). The CDR3 DNA is TGTGCCAGCAGCTTCGGACTTACGCACACAGATACGCAGTATTTT. This translates into CASSFGLTHTDTQYF.

The chain is built from TRBV21-1 and TRBJ2-5; the table assigns TRBD2, which was not confirmed against the DNA. TRBV21-1 corresponds to a pseudogene. The CDR3 runs 16 residues. CDR3 protein: CASSIRLAGGQETQYF. CDR3 DNA sequence: TGTGCCAGCAGCATTCGACTAGCGGGGGGCCAAGAGACCCAGTACTTC.

This chain joins TRBV6-2 or TRBV6-3 and TRBJ1-2; D remains ambiguous. Between the trimmed V and J ends, which lost 2 bases and 2 bases, there was a span of 12 bases. Germline assignment: CDR1 MNHEY and CDR2 SVGEGT. The CDR3 spans 15 residues. The chain's CDR3 is CASSYSSGGNYGYTF. For the CDR3, the DNA is TGTGCCAGCAGTTACAGTTCCGGTGGAAACTATGGCTACACCTTC.

The chain joins TRBV11-3 to TRBJ1-2; 8 bases align to TRBD1. In germline, CDR1 is SGHNT, CDR2 YENEEA. V trimming: 5 bases; J trimming: 5 bases; junction bases outside the gene matches: 13. This CDR3 region has 16 residues. CDR3 sequence reads: CASSQRTGQEEYGYTF. In nucleotides, the CDR3 is TGTGCCAGCAGCCAACGGACAGGGCAAGAGGAATATGGCTACACCTTC.

This rearrangement joins TRBV4-1 to TRBJ1-3; 8 bases line up with TRBD1. The CDR3 has 16 residues. Germline values: CDR1 MGHRA, CDR2 YSYEKL. V lost 6 bases to trimming and J lost 8 bases; unmatched junction nucleotides: 15. The CDR3 sequence: CASSPYSGTGLHTIYF. Here the CDR3 DNA reads TGCGCCAGCAGTCCCTATTCCGGGACAGGTTTGCACACCATATATTTT.